The table lists the clone carrying this T cell receptor (beta chain) with a few counts. Sequencing used cDNA as its template, made by extracting RNA and reverse transcribing it. Method: immunoSEQ multiplex PCR; TCRdb's copy keeps in-frame clones and lacks some. Of 110,000 to 150,000 clones listed, about 47% are singletons. This sample is drawn from a study of CD8+ T cells in alopecia areata. T lymphocytes (CD4+ and CD8+) were sorted from PBMCs. Germline CDR1 and CDR2: SGHTA and FQGNSA. This CDR3 has 13 residues. V gave up 5 bases and J gave up 3 bases, with 10 bases separating them. The sequenced sample was CD4+ T cells sorted from blood, obtained at week 0. The TCR comes from a human donor with alopecia areata. This chain links TRBV7-2 with TRBJ1-1, with D maybe TRBD1 (5 bases). The CDR3 is CASSNQGYTEAFF. The CDR3 DNA sequence: TGTGCCAGCAGCAACCAGGGTTACACTGAAGCTTTCTTT.